This entry lists 10 T cell receptor beta chains sequenced from one sample in a study of cytomegalovirus exposure and HLA in healthy donors. PCR was performed using 60 Vbeta and 13 Jbeta primers. Here immunoSEQ multiplex PCR was the method, and the copy in TCRdb shows in-frame clones only, minus some. The sample consists of approximately 140,000 clones, roughly three quarters of them appearing once. The sample comprised PBMCs. The receptors originated from a man younger than 30 in good health and CMV-seronegative.

There are a few counts of this clone. The chain has TRBV6-5 and TRBJ2-7; D remains ambiguous. This CDR3 comprises 14 residues. Deletions cut 5 bases from V and 3 bases from J, with 14 bases between. Germline V gene lookup returns CDR1 MNHEY and CDR2 SVGAGI. DNA for the CDR3: TGTGCCAGCAGTCCCTCCGGGTTGTACTACGAGCAGTACTTC. Translated, it gives CASSPSGLYYEQYF.

This clone was picked up one time. The chain couples TRBV10-2 to TRBJ2-3, with D possibly being TRBD2 (7 bases). V was shortened by 7 bases and J by 1 base, with 12 bases between the two germline ends. The CDR3 loop spans 14 amino acids. Germline V gene sequence: CDR1 WSHSY, CDR2 SAAADI. CDR3 sequence (DNA): TGCGCCAGCATGGGGGGGGCCCGCACAGATACGCAGTATTTT. It yields the protein CASMGGARTDTQYF.

The gene calls are TRBV27 and TRBJ2-2; no firm D call. The CDR3 has 12 amino acids. The germline V and J ends were trimmed by 3 bases and 6 bases, with 5 bases remaining between them. The germline V gene encodes CDR1 MNHEY and CDR2 SMNVEV (reference sequence). The CDR3 loop is CASSFAAGELFF. CDR3 DNA sequence: TGTGCCAGCAGTTTTGCGGCCGGGGAGCTGTTTTTT.

This clone was detected only a few times. The chain recombines TRBV7-3 with TRBJ2-3; possible D gene TRBD2, 6 bases. CDR1 is SGHTA, CDR2 FQGTGA, per germline. V lost 2 bases, J lost 2 bases, and 17 bases lay in between. This CDR3 spans 17 amino acids. The CDR3 region has the DNA TGTGCCAGCAGCTTACGGGGAGCGGGCGGGTACACAGATACGCAGTATTTT. Translated, it gives CASSLRGAGGYTDTQYF.

The chain is built from TRBV6-5 and TRBJ2-3, with TRBD2 matching over 12 bases. The CDR3 length is 15 residues. CDR1 MNHEY and CDR2 SVGAGI come from the germline V gene. V shed 4 bases and J 2 bases; nucleotides not matched to a gene: 1. CDR3 in DNA: TGTGCCAGCAGTTCTAGCGGGGGGGCCACAGATACGCAGTATTTT. Protein sequence: CASSSSGGATDTQYF.

This clone was recorded a few times. The chain employs TRBV19 and TRBJ2-7, with TRBD2 matching over 9 bases. Germline V gene sequence: CDR1 LNHDA, CDR2 SQIVND (reference sequence). There are 16 residues in the CDR3. Unmatched junction bases numbered 9, after V lost 4 bases and J lost 2 bases. CDR3 region: CASSKRTSALPYEQYF. Here the CDR3 DNA reads TGTGCCAGTAGTAAACGGACTAGCGCCCTACCCTACGAGCAGTACTTC.

The CDR3 DNA reads as TGTGCCAGCAGCCTTGGGGTACAGGGGGTAGAGACCCAGTACTTC. It yields the protein CASSLGVQGVETQYF. The V gene is TRBV7-8, the J gene TRBJ2-5; 8 nucleotides line up with TRBD1. The CDR3 loop spans 15 amino acids. Germline loops: CDR1 SGHVS, CDR2 FQNEAQ. V dropped 5 bases and J dropped 4; count of bases not matched to a gene: 9.

Only a few counts were recorded for this clone. Distinct nucleotide sequences in the sample also encode this CDR3. The chain employs TRBV7-3 and TRBJ1-1; D is possibly TRBD1 (5 bases). V lost 4 bases, J lost 6 bases, and 12 bases lay in between. This CDR3 comprises 13 residues. CDR1 SGHTA and CDR2 FQGTGA come from the germline V gene. This CDR3 reads CASSSFGGAEAFF. The CDR3 nucleotides are TGTGCCAGCAGCTCATTCGGGGGTGCTGAAGCTTTCTTT.

V gene TRBV6-5 combines with J gene TRBJ2-7; TRBD1 matches at 8 bases. The CDR3 is made up of 11 amino acids. Germline assignment: CDR1 MNHEY and CDR2 SVGAGI. J was trimmed by 10 bases and V by 8 bases; bases with no gene match: 7. The CDR3 reads CASGMGQDQYF. The CDR3 region has the DNA TGTGCCAGCGGGATGGGACAGGACCAGTACTTC.

This chain links TRBV21-1 with TRBJ2-5; no check of the table's D call, TRBD2, against the DNA was made. TRBV21-1 is noted as a pseudogene. The CDR3 loop spans 19 amino acids. The CDR3 here is CASSKLSAGGQKDQETQYF. CDR3 DNA: TGTGCCAGCAGCAAATTAAGCGCGGGGGGGCAGAAGGATCAAGAGACCCAGTACTTC.